The TCR beta chain described here comes from a study of identical twins. The table lists this clonotype with a few counts. Germline lookup yields CDR1 SGDLS and CDR2 YYNGEE. CDR3 length: 15 residues. Trimming left V 2 bases short and J 2 bases short, with 12 bases between. TCRdb re-derived calls from the 5' RACE reads in MiXCR, one entry per CDR3 protein. The repertoire holds some 500,000 distinct CDR3 sequences, with approximately 22% as singletons. The same data also contributed to another study, on T cells expressing NK-cell markers.

This TCR derives from a woman younger than 30 in good health. The genes are TRBV9 and TRBJ2-3; tentatively, D is TRBD2 (6 bases). Material for sequencing was CD4+ T cells sorted from blood. DNA for the CDR3: TGTGCCAGCAGCGTTGGCGGGGTAGTCACAGATACGCAGTATTTT. Its translation: CASSVGGVVTDTQYF. Full variable domain (outside the CDR3, taken from reference TRBV9 and TRBJ2-3): DSGVTQTPKHLITATGQRVTLRCSPRSGDLSVYWYQQSLDQGLQFLIQYYNGEERAKGNILERFSAQQFPDLHSELNLSSLELGDSALYFCASSVGGVVTDTQYFGPGTRLTVL.